The sequence of this TCR beta chain was determined in a study of T cell repertoires in cytomegalovirus infection. About the study: Well-studied HLA-B-restricted CMV epitopes were used in the study alongside recently identified HLA-C-restricted ones. It was the public TCR beta signatures that indicated both CMV infection and matching HLA type.

Germline V gene sequence: CDR1 SQVTM, CDR2 ANQGSEA. V was pared by 0 bases and J by 9 bases, with 12 bases between. CDR3 length equals 13 residues. TCRdb re-called the reads through MiXCR, storing one row per CDR3 protein. Found here are some 800,000 distinct CDR3 sequences, around 29% of them singletons; the top ten hold around 13%. This clonotype was recorded a few times. What it binds is not known. Findings and caveats of the study: Within the response measured ex vivo, HLA-C-restricted CMV-specific TCR beta clonotypes were dominant. Identification of carriers of CMV plus the relevant HLA was performed using cumulative public TCR beta family frequency.

The chain couples TRBV29-1 to TRBJ2-1; D unclear. This specimen consisted of cultured CD8+ T cells from PBMCs, obtained from culture after CMV antigen stimulation. The receptor was derived from a human donor in good health (CMV status not recorded). Some clones in this sample may be carry-over from other donors' samples. The CDR3 coding sequence is TGCAGCGTTGAAGATCGGGTACTTACTGAGCAGTTCTTC. It encodes CSVEDRVLTEQFF.